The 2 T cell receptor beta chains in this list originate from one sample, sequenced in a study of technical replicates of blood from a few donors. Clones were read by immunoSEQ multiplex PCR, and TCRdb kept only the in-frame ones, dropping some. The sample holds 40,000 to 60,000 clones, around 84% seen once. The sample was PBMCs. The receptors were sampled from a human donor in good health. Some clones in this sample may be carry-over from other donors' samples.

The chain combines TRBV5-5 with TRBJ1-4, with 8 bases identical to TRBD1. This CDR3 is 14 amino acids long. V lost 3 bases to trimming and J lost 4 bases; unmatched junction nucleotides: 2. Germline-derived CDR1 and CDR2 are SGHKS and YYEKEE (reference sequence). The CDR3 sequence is CASSSTGDNEKLFF. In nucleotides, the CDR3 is TGTGCCAGCAGCTCGACAGGGGATAATGAAAAACTGTTTTTT. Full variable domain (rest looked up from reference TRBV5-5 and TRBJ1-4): DAGVTQSPTHLIKTRGQQVTLRCSPISGHKSVSWYQQVLGQGPQFIFQYYEKEERGRGNFPDRFSARQFPNYSSELNVNALLLGDSALYLCASSSTGDNEKLFFGSGTQLSVL.

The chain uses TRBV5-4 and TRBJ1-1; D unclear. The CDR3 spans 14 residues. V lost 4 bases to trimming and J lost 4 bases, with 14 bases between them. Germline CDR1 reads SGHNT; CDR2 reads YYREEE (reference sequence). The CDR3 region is CASSARGVGTEAFF. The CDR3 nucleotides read TGTGCCAGCAGCGCAAGAGGAGTTGGCACTGAAGCTTTCTTT.